A selection of T cell receptor beta chains follows, all from one sample in a study of CD8+CD57+ T cells in acquired aplastic anemia. Each CDR3 protein gets one entry after TCRdb re-called the reads with MiXCR. The table lists 150,000 to 200,000 distinct CDR3 sequences, roughly 45% of them singletons, with 3.2% in the top ten. Sequenced input: sorted CD4+, CD8+, or CD8+CD57+ T cells (not recorded which) from PBMCs. The receptors here all came from a human donor with aplastic anemia. CDR3s include the opening cysteine and the closing phenylalanine or tryptophan. D genes are given only for firm matches. The size entry is marked missing in some rows and otherwise reads once, few, many or a size class.

abundance | j_gene | d_gene | v_gene | CDR3aa | CDR3nt
. | TRBJ2-1 | . | TRBV3-1 | CASSHGRGRVNEQFF | TGTGCCAGCAGCCACGGCAGGGGTCGGGTCAATGAGCAGTTCTTC
once | TRBJ2-7 | . | TRBV5-1 | CASSLEAYEQYF | TGCGCCAGCAGCTTGGAGGCGTACGAGCAGTACTTC
. | TRBJ2-3 | . | TRBV7-3 | CASSAQSTDTQYF | TGTGCCAGCAGCGCCCAAAGCACAGATACGCAGTATTTT
many | TRBJ2-3 | TRBD1 | TRBV20-1 | CSAMGQGALNTQYF | TGCAGTGCCATGGGACAGGGGGCGCTGAATACGCAGTATTTT
many | TRBJ1-2 | TRBD1 | TRBV12-3/TRBV12-4 | CASARTGGYGYTF | TGTGCCAGCGCACGTACAGGGGGATATGGCTACACCTTC
. | TRBJ1-2 | . | TRBV19 | CASSIPRVSGYTF | TGTGCCAGTAGTATCCCCAGGGTTAGCGGTTACACCTTC
. | TRBJ1-1 | TRBD1 | TRBV5-5 | CATTTGFEAFF | TGTGCCACCACGACAGGGTTTGAAGCTTTCTTT
many | TRBJ2-1 | TRBD1 | TRBV9 | CASSPLGTASYNEQFF | TGTGCCAGCAGCCCCCTGGGGACAGCCTCCTACAATGAGCAGTTCTTC
. | TRBJ2-7 | TRBD1 | TRBV7-2 | CASSRDRVEQYF | TGTGCCAGCAGCCGGGACAGGGTCGAGCAGTACTTC
many | TRBJ1-2 | . | TRBV11-2 | CASSNYARGNYGYTF | TGTGCCAGCAGCAACTACGCCAGGGGTAACTATGGCTACACCTTC
many | TRBJ1-3 | . | TRBV9 | CASSVEPVLSGNTIYF | TGTGCCAGCAGCGTAGAACCCGTCCTCTCTGGAAACACCATATATTTT
many | TRBJ2-1 | . | TRBV4-1 | CASSGPYNEQFF | TGCGCCAGCAGCGGTCCATACAATGAGCAGTTCTTC
many | TRBJ2-1 | TRBD1 | TRBV20-1 | CSASHNLRGRWNEQFF | TGCAGTGCTAGCCATAATTTGAGGGGGCGATGGAATGAGCAGTTCTTC
. | TRBJ1-2 | . | TRBV19 | CASRGGLYNYTF | TGTGCCAGTAGGGGGGGGCTCTATAACTACACCTTC
. | TRBJ2-1 | . | TRBV5-1 | CASSPTDYYNEQSF | TGCGCCAGCAGCCCGACAGATTACTACAATGAGCAGTCCTTC
. | TRBJ1-1 | . | TRBV7-6 | CASSLAPGTEAFF | TGTGCCAGCAGCTTAGCGCCGGGAACTGAAGCTTTCTTT
many | TRBJ1-6 | TRBD1 | TRBV19 | CASKKTGSSYNSPLHF | TGTGCCAGTAAAAAGACAGGGAGCTCCTATAATTCACCCCTCCACTTT